The sequence of this T cell receptor (beta chain) was determined in a study of beta chain features in type 1 diabetes. Overall study: Regarding age, gender and cell yields, patients proved similar to healthy donors.

As regards this clone: Its antigen is not known.

Points from the study as a whole: When Type 1 diabetes patients were examined, their TCRB CDR3s proved moderately but significantly shorter in all four CD4+ subsets. Researchers reported that naive, central memory and Treg TCRB repertoires appeared more similar in patients than in healthy donors.

The sequenced template was cDNA made from the entire isolated RNA. Average reads for naive, central memory and regulatory T cell samples were about 3.57 million. Here immunoSEQ multiplex PCR was the method, and the copy in TCRdb shows in-frame clones only, minus some. The table has about 340,000 clones, about a tenth seen once; the top ten hold around 1%. Material: central memory CD4+ T cells from blood. The source of this sequence is a young man with type 1 diabetes.

CDR3 nucleotide sequence: TGTGCCAGCAGTTACCGGGACGGAGCAAATCAGCCCCAGCATTTT. This sequence encodes CASSYRDGANQPQHF. The chain is built from TRBV6-5 and TRBJ1-5; a possible D gene is TRBD1 (5 bases). Germline CDR1 and CDR2: MNHEY and SVGAGI. CDR3 length equals 15 residues. The V end lost 2 bases, the J end lost 4 bases, and 12 bases lay between the germline ends.